This T cell receptor beta chain was retrieved from a study of breast tumors, draining lymph nodes, adjacent tissues. Samples came from axillary lymph nodes draining the breast cancer. The CDR3 consists of 17 residues. The germline gives CDR1 SGHRS, CDR2 YFSETQ. The ends lost 4 bases at V and 4 bases at J; junction bases unmatched: 12. TCRdb ran MiXCR on the multiplex PCR reads and lists one entry per CDR3 protein. The table has 130,000 or so distinct CDR3 sequences, 20% to 25% seen once; the top ten hold approximately 2.7%. The sample taken for sequencing was axillary lymph node tissue. The clonotype originates from a female donor with breast cancer. Some clones in this sample may be carry-over from other donors' samples. The chain employs TRBV5-1 and TRBJ2-2; 8 bases match TRBD2. The DNA for the CDR3 is TGCGCCAGCAGCGAAGCGACCAGCGGGAGTCGCACCGGGGAGCTGTTTTTT. It specifies CASSEATSGSRTGELFF.